This T cell receptor (beta chain) was documented in a study of T cell repertoires in cytomegalovirus infection. Of note for this clonotype: Its antigen is still unknown.

The CDR3 is 18 residues long. V was clipped by 3 bases and J by 1 base; unmatched bases: 5. CDR1 and CDR2 (germline): SGDLS, YYNGEE. TCRdb passed the reads through MiXCR, listing each CDR3 protein once. This table holds some 940,000 distinct CDR3 sequences, around 30% found once. This chain links TRBV9 with TRBJ2-6, with 12 nucleotides matching TRBD1. The clonotype comes from a human donor in good health (CMV status not recorded). Some clones in this sample may be carry-over from other donors' samples. The material was cultured CD8+ T cells from PBMCs, obtained from culture after CMV antigen stimulation. CDR3 DNA sequence: TGTGCCAGCAGCGAGCGGGACAGGGGGCAGTCTGGGGCCAACGTCCTGACTTTC. Its translation is CASSERDRGQSGANVLTF.